The rows below give T cell receptor beta chains drawn from one sample of a study of cytomegalovirus exposure and HLA in healthy donors. Some clones are missing from TCRdb's copy, which holds only in-frame ones; the method was immunoSEQ multiplex PCR. The sample records 150,000 to 200,000 clones, under 85% being singletons. Sequencing was carried out using PBMCs. Receptors originate from a woman between 18 and 29 years old in good health and CMV-seropositive. Each CDR3 is given with its conserved first and last residue. A D gene is named only where the DNA matches it firmly. Clone size, where shown, is once, few, many, or a class for clones that have expanded.

j_call clone_size v_call d_call cdr3_aa cdr3_nt
TRBJ1-3 - TRBV10-3 - CAISASDRSSGNTIYF TGTGCCATCAGTGCCTCAGACAGAAGCTCTGGAAACACCATATATTTT
TRBJ2-7 - TRBV2 - CASGRDEQYF TGTGCCAGCGGCAGGGACGAGCAGTACTTC
TRBJ2-3 - TRBV5-1 - CASSLGQSTDTQYF TGCGCCAGCAGCTTGGGACAGAGCACAGATACGCAGTATTTT
TRBJ2-6 - TRBV27 TRBD1 CASSLWDSGSGANVLTF TGTGCCAGCAGTTTATGGGACAGCGGCTCTGGGGCCAACGTCCTGACTTTC
TRBJ1-4 - TRBV18 - CASSRGTTATNEKLFF TGTGCCAGCTCACGGGGGACAACCGCAACTAATGAAAAACTGTTTTTT
TRBJ1-2 - TRBV7-8 - CASSQDPSQEYYGYTF TGTGCCAGCAGCCAAGACCCATCACAGGAATACTATGGCTACACCTTC
TRBJ2-3 - TRBV27 - CASSLGLLGTDTQYF TGTGCCAGCAGTTTAGGACTTCTCGGCACAGATACGCAGTATTTT
TRBJ1-2 - TRBV19 - CASSIVHPSTYGYTF TGTGCCAGTAGTATAGTTCACCCGAGCACCTATGGCTACACCTTC
TRBJ2-2 - TRBV14 TRBD2 CASSQDPSPLAGGTGELFF TGTGCCAGCAGCCAAGACCCCTCACCTCTAGCGGGGGGCACCGGGGAGCTGTTTTTT
TRBJ1-5 - TRBV21-1 - CASSSPLTDRSNQPQHF TGTGCCAGCAGCTCTCCACTAACCGACAGGTCGAATCAGCCCCAGCATTTT
TRBJ2-3 - TRBV5-1 TRBD1 CASSGGQGGSRTDTQYF TGCGCCAGCAGCGGAGGACAGGGGGGGTCTCGCACAGATACGCAGTATTTT
TRBJ2-1 - TRBV7-3 TRBD2 CASSLSGLAASIYNEQFF TGTGCCAGCAGCTTATCGGGACTAGCGGCTTCGATCTACAATGAGCAGTTCTTC
TRBJ2-2 - TRBV7-6 TRBD2 CASSPISSGGAYTGELFF TGTGCCAGCAGCCCGATCTCTAGCGGGGGGGCTTACACCGGGGAGCTGTTTTTT
TRBJ2-2 - TRBV5-5 - CATYTVNTGELFF TGTGCCACCTATACAGTGAACACCGGGGAGCTGTTTTTT
TRBJ2-7 - TRBV4-2 - CASSPMFSGSYEQYF TGTGCCAGCAGCCCGATGTTTAGCGGCTCCTACGAGCAGTACTTC
TRBJ1-4 - TRBV19 - CASRELGEKLFF TGTGCCAGTAGGGAGCTTGGGGAAAAACTGTTTTTT
TRBJ1-2 - TRBV5-6 TRBD1 CASSFGTGHLYGYTF TGTGCCAGCAGCTTTGGGACAGGCCACCTCTATGGCTACACCTTC
TRBJ1-2 - TRBV19 - CASSPGRFNYGYTF TGTGCCAGTAGCCCAGGTCGCTTTAACTATGGCTACACCTTC
TRBJ2-1 - TRBV7-2 - CASSFGVLLGDEQFF TGTGCCAGCAGCTTCGGTGTACTATTAGGAGATGAGCAGTTCTTC
TRBJ2-5 few TRBV30 TRBD1 CAWSVGWGQGQETQYF TGTGCCTGGAGTGTAGGGTGGGGACAGGGGCAAGAGACCCAGTACTTC
TRBJ2-7 - TRBV19 - CATSSGHIPTYEQYF TGTGCCACGTCGTCGGGACACATTCCGACCTACGAGCAGTACTTC
TRBJ2-6 few TRBV29-1 TRBD2 CSVNPGGYGANVLTF TGCAGCGTCAACCCGGGGGGGTATGGGGCCAACGTCCTGACTTTC
TRBJ1-1 - TRBV5-6 - CASSLGLKNTEAFF TGTGCCAGCAGCTTAGGACTAAAGAACACTGAAGCTTTCTTT
TRBJ2-1 few TRBV11-3 - CASSQSVGGDSSYNEQFF TGTGCCAGCAGCCAGTCGGTAGGAGGGGATAGTTCCTACAATGAGCAGTTCTTC
TRBJ2-1 - TRBV18 TRBD2 CASSPPKGGDSYNEQFF TGTGCCAGCTCACCTCCGAAGGGAGGGGACTCCTACAATGAGCAGTTCTTC
TRBJ2-1 - TRBV7-3 TRBD2 CASSSPLAGGNEQFF TGTGCCAGCAGCTCGCCACTAGCGGGGGGCAATGAGCAGTTCTTC
TRBJ1-1 - TRBV5-4 - CASSLEGQRNTEAFF TGTGCCAGCAGCTTGGAAGGACAGAGAAACACTGAAGCTTTCTTT
TRBJ1-2 - TRBV2 TRBD1 CATITGTANYGYTF TGTGCCACCATCACCGGGACAGCCAACTATGGCTACACCTTC
TRBJ1-1 - TRBV5-1 - CASSSSGGVAANTEAFF TGCGCCAGCAGCTCCTCCGGAGGGGTGGCGGCAAACACTGAAGCTTTCTTT
TRBJ1-1 - TRBV12-5 - CASGPVRGEAFF TGTGCTAGTGGCCCCGTCCGAGGGGAAGCTTTCTTT
TRBJ2-3 - TRBV7-2 TRBD2 CASKNYDGGLAGAGDTQYF TGTGCCAGCAAGAATTATGATGGGGGACTAGCGGGGGCAGGAGATACGCAGTATTTT
TRBJ1-5 - TRBV12-5 TRBD1 CASGLPGTGGKQPQHF TGTGCTAGTGGTTTGCCGGGGACAGGGGGCAAACAGCCCCAGCATTTT